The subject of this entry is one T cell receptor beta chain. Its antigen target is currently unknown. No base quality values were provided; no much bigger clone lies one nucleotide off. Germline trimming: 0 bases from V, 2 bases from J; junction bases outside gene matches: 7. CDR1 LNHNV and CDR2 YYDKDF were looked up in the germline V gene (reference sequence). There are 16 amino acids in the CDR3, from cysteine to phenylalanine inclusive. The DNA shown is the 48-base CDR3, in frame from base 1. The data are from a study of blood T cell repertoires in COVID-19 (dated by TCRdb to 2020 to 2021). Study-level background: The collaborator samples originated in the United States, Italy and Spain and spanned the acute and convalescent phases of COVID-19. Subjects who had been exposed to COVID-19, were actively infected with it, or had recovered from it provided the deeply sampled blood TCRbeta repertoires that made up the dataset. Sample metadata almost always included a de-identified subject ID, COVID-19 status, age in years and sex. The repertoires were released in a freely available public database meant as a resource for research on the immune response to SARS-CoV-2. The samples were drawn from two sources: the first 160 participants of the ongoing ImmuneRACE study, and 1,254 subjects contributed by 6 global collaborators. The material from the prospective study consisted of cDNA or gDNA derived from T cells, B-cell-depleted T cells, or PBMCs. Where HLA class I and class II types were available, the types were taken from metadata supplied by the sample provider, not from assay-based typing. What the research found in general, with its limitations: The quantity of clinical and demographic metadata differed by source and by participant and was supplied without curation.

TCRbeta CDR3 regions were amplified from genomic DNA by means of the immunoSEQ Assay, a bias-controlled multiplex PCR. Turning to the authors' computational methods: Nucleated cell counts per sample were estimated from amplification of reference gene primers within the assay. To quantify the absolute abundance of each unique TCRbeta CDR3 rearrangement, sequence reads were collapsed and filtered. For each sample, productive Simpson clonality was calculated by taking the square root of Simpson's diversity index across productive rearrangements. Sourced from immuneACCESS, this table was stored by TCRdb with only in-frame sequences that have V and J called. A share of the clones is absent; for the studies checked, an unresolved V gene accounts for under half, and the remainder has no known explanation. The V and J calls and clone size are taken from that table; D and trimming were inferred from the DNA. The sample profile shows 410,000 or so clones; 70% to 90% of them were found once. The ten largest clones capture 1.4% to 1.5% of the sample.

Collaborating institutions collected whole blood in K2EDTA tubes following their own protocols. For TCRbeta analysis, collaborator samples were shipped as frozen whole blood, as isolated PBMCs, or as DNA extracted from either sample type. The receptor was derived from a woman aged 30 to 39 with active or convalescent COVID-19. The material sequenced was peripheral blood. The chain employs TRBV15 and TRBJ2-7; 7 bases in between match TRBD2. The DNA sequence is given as TGTGCCACCAGCAGAGAAGGGGCGGGGACTACCTACGAGCAGTACTTC. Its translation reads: CATSREGAGTTYEQYF.